The present entry profiles one TCR beta chain with its context. Its antigen is unknown. At one end the junction does not follow the germline gene, possibly because of a read error. This record belongs to a study of blood T cells in healthy people across ages. Study-wide results and limits: Researchers deemed the diversity estimates from one million T cells underestimates. The unknown donor CMV status may have confounded expanded clonotype changes. Naive T cell percentage by flow cytometry tracked strongly with beta diversity.

PCR was performed a second time for about 6 to 12 cycles using a sample-barcoded 5' primer and a J-beta primer mix. Each cDNA molecule was tagged by a template-switch adaptor that had 12 random nucleotides. TCRdb re-analysed the 5' RACE reads in MiXCR, keeping a single row per CDR3 protein. The sample holds just over 800,000 distinct CDR3 sequences, 62% seen once. The material sequenced was blood. This clonotype was obtained from a man in his thirties or forties in good health.

The DNA for the CDR3 is TGTGCCAGCAACCAAGAAGGGACAGCTAACCCCTACAATGAGCAGTTCTTC. Translation gives CASNQEGTANPYNEQFF. V gene TRBV4-2 combines with J gene TRBJ2-1; TRBD1 matches at 7 bases. The CDR3 is made up of 17 amino acids. Germline V gives CDR1 LGHNA, CDR2 YNFKEQ.